The rows below give T cell receptor beta chains drawn from one sample of a study of T cell changes during pregnancy in multiple sclerosis. Sequenced by immunoSEQ multiplex PCR; TCRdb stores in-frame clones only, minus some. The sample has about 36,000 clones, just over 90% seen once; the top ten hold around 0.4%. The sequencing here drew on CD4+ T cells from peripheral blood mononuclear cells, taken in the first trimester of pregnancy. The origin of the receptors is a female donor with multiple sclerosis, enrolled in a pregnancy study. Each CDR3 is given without its conserved first and last residue.

ASSLLLLGRAYEQY	TRBV27	TRBJ2-7
ATRAGTGRTEAF	TRBV19	TRBJ1-1
ASSLTEDRASYEQY	TRBV27	TRBJ2-7
ASRASLEETQY	TRBV5-1	TRBJ2-5
ASSPGQVGYEQY	TRBV18	TRBJ2-7
ASRGVGGRIGNEQF	TRBV28	TRBJ2-1
ASSLGDPLTYGYT	TRBV28	TRBJ1-2
ASSVSSGRGKNIQY	TRBV9	TRBJ2-4
ASSRQGARDTQY	TRBV19	TRBJ2-3
ASSLGDYYEQY	TRBV5-1	TRBJ2-7
ASGGEWGWETQY	TRBV25-1	TRBJ2-5
ASLANWDRYNEQF	TRBV6-1	TRBJ2-1
ASSLAGGDTQY	TRBV6-1	TRBJ2-3
ASSQWGQGRAYEQY	TRBV4-2	TRBJ2-7
ASSLVQDQPQH	TRBV7-9	TRBJ1-5
ASSTDGQVSNEQF	TRBV7-3	TRBJ2-1
ASTRGDGNYGYT	TRBV9	TRBJ1-2
ASSTADRGAEAF	TRBV28	TRBJ1-1
ASGLSTGFMTEAF	TRBV12-5	TRBJ1-1
ASSEYGEWEKLF	TRBV25-1	TRBJ1-4
ATSRVEDSYEQY	TRBV15	TRBJ2-7
ASSMDRGNTGELF	TRBV5-1	TRBJ2-2
ASSLGTGVSSPLH	TRBV5-8	TRBJ1-6
ASTPSLRDKNIQY	TRBV11-2	TRBJ2-4
ASSLSGQGAYEQY	TRBV7-9	TRBJ2-7
ASSSRGTNKQNQPQH	TRBV11-3	TRBJ1-5
AISLQGTTGAYT	TRBV10-3	TRBJ1-2
ASSVGTGKDTQY	TRBV5-4	TRBJ2-3
ASSPDMGTEAF	TRBV5-1	TRBJ1-1
ASSLGYRGLSSEQY	TRBV5-5	TRBJ2-7
ASSDRGRNRYGYT	TRBV19	TRBJ1-2
ASKVDRDTEAF	TRBV11-1	TRBJ1-1
ASSTGAGRINEAF	TRBV19	TRBJ1-1
ASSQDRAGSGTGELF	TRBV4-1	TRBJ2-2
ASSPGNRVNQPQH	TRBV11-2	TRBJ1-5
ASSLVFRQAFYGYT	TRBV7-9	TRBJ1-2
ASSEGVGRGRGGYT	TRBV6-1	TRBJ1-2
ASSGQGTST	TRBV5-1	TRBJ1-2
ASSVGTSGFYNEQF	TRBV9	TRBJ2-1
ASSYFRDTQETQY	TRBV6-6	TRBJ2-5
ASSASGDTGELF	TRBV5-1	TRBJ2-2
ATSTGGSYNEQF	TRBV15	TRBJ2-1
ASSLWPSAKGELF	TRBV7-9	TRBJ2-2
ASSPAQGFYNEQF	TRBV18	TRBJ2-1
ASSRTGINTEAF	TRBV19	TRBJ1-1
ASSLTGTDTQY	TRBV5-6	TRBJ2-3
ASGPSVMNTEAF	TRBV12-5	TRBJ1-1
ASSLTGGARMNTEAF	TRBV5-1	TRBJ1-1